This is a list of T cell receptor beta chains from one sample in a study of blood T cell repertoires in COVID-19. The method was immunoSEQ multiplex PCR; TCRdb's version includes in-frame clones alone and lacks a portion of them. The sample lists some 110,000 clones, around 80% occurring once. The sequencing sample was made of peripheral blood. Receptors were obtained from a woman between 65 and 79 years old with acute or convalescent COVID-19. The CDR3 runs from the conserved cysteine through the conserved F or W. The D gene is left open where the match is weak. Clone size, where shown, is once, few, many, or a class for clones that have expanded.

>NA|TRBD1|TRBV19|TRBJ1-5
TGTGCCAGTAGCCAGACAGGGGACAATCAGCCCCAGCATTTT
CASSQTGDNQPQHF
>NA|TRBD2|TRBV7-3|TRBJ2-1
TGTGCCAGCAGCGCGGGACTAGCGGGGGGAGACAATGAGCAGTTCTTC
CASSAGLAGGDNEQFF
>NA|NA|TRBV14|TRBJ2-1
TGTGCCAGCAGCCAAGAGGAGGTTGTCAGGTCCCTCAATGAGCAGTTCTTC
CASSQEEVVRSLNEQFF
>few|TRBD2|TRBV9|TRBJ2-3
TGTGCCAGCAGAGGCGGGGGGGCAGATACGCAGTATTTT
CASRGGGADTQYF
>NA|NA|TRBV29-1|TRBJ2-5
TGCAGCGTTGTCCTACGGCAGGGGTACCAAGAGACCCAGTACTTC
CSVVLRQGYQETQYF
>NA|TRBD1|TRBV5-5|TRBJ2-7
TGTGCCAGCAGCTTTATGGGACAAGCAGGGGGCGAGCAGTACTTC
CASSFMGQAGGEQYF
>NA|NA|TRBV3-1/TRBV3-2|TRBJ1-4
TGTGCCAGCAGCCAACGGGGATCAGCAACTAATGAAAAACTGTTTTTT
CASSQRGSATNEKLFF
>NA|TRBD1|TRBV9|TRBJ1-5
TGTGCCAGCAGCGCAGGGACAGGGAATAGTCAGCCCCAGCATTTT
CASSAGTGNSQPQHF
>NA|NA|TRBV11-2|TRBJ1-5
TGTGCCAGCAGCCTTCGGGGCGGGGGCACGGATCAGCCCCAGCATTTT
CASSLRGGGTDQPQHF
>NA|TRBD1|TRBV11-3|TRBJ2-1
TGTGCCAGCAGCCCAAGTGGGACAGGGGGCAATGAGCAGTTCTTC
CASSPSGTGGNEQFF
>NA|TRBD2|TRBV6-2/TRBV6-3|TRBJ2-7
TGTGCCAGCAGTGGGGGGGGAACTAGCGGGTTCTCCTACGAGCAGTACTTC
CASSGGGTSGFSYEQYF
>NA|NA|TRBV6-6|TRBJ2-7
TGTGCCAGCAGTTATGCAGCGGACTACGAGCAGTACTTC
CASSYAADYEQYF
>NA|NA|TRBV5-1|TRBJ1-2
TGCGCCAGCAGCTTGGCCGGTAACAGTCAGGTGGACTATGGCTACACCTTC
CASSLAGNSQVDYGYTF
>NA|TRBD2|TRBV27|TRBJ2-1
TGTGCCAGCATCACTTTTCTAGCGGGGTCGTACAATGAGCAGTTCTTC
CASITFLAGSYNEQFF
>NA|TRBD1|TRBV9|TRBJ1-2
TGTGCCAGCACCAGGACAGGGGCTAACTATGGCTACACCTTC
CASTRTGANYGYTF
>NA|TRBD2|TRBV6-1|TRBJ2-7
TGTGCCAGCAGTGAATCTAGGACTAGCGGGAGGGCCTTAACCTTC
CASSESRTSGRALTF
>few|NA|TRBV4-2|TRBJ1-4
TGTGCCAGCAGCCAAGATAGAAATTATGAAAAACTGTTTTTT
CASSQDRNYEKLFF
>NA|TRBD2|TRBV14|TRBJ2-1
TGTGCCAGCAGCCTGGCGGGGGGGAGGTATGAGCAGTTCTTC
CASSLAGGRYEQFF
>NA|TRBD2|TRBV30|TRBJ2-1
TGTGCCTGGAGATCAGGGCGGGGGGACAATGAGCAGTTCTTC
CAWRSGRGDNEQFF
>NA|NA|TRBV12-3/TRBV12-4|TRBJ2-1
TGTGCCAGCAGTCAAAGGGGACTCGCGCCCGTCTTC
CASSQRGLAPVF
>NA|NA|TRBV19|TRBJ1-6
TGTGCCAGTAGCTGGGGCAATTCACCCCTCCACTTT
CASSWGNSPLHF
>few|NA|TRBV5-1|TRBJ2-7
TGCGCCAGCAGCTTAGGTGGAGCGGTCGAGAGCTCCTACGAGCAGTACTTC
CASSLGGAVESSYEQYF
>NA|NA|TRBV29-1|TRBJ1-1
TGCAGCGTTGAAGAACAGGGTACTGAAGCTTTCTTT
CSVEEQGTEAFF
>NA|TRBD1|TRBV23-1|TRBJ2-7
TGCGCCAGCAGTCAATCTTGGGACAGGGTAAACTACGAGCAGTACTTC
CASSQSWDRVNYEQYF
>NA|NA|TRBV5-1|TRBJ2-5
TGCGCCAGCAGCTTGGGCACAGGGACGGAGACCCAGTACTTC
CASSLGTGTETQYF
>NA|NA|TRBV27|TRBJ1-6
TGTGCCAGCAGTTTATTAGCGGGGTTGGGTAATTCACCCCTCCACTTT
CASSLLAGLGNSPLHF
>NA|TRBD2|TRBV4-1|TRBJ2-3
TGCGCCAGCAGCCATCCCGGGACTAGCGGGAGGAATTTGCCCACAGATACGCAGTATTTT
CASSHPGTSGRNLPTDTQYF
>NA|TRBD1|TRBV11-2|TRBJ1-1
TGTGCCAGCAGCTTACGGACAGGGTATTCGTGGAACACTGAAGCTTTCTTT
CASSLRTGYSWNTEAFF
>NA|TRBD2|TRBV19|TRBJ2-3
TGTGCCAGTAGTACTAGCGGGGGGGGAGGTACGCAGTATTTT
CASSTSGGGGTQYF
>few|NA|TRBV19|TRBJ1-6
TGTGCCAGTAGTACCCCCGTGGGCAGTCCACCCCTCCACTTT
CASSTPVGSPPLHF
>NA|NA|TRBV6-5|TRBJ1-3
TGTGCCAGCAGGTTAACAGGGACCTCTGGAAACACCATATATTTT
CASRLTGTSGNTIYF
>NA|TRBD1|TRBV14|TRBJ1-4
TGTGCCAGCACCCAGGGGGCGAGTTTACCGACTAATGAAAAACTGTTTTTT
CASTQGASLPTNEKLFF
>NA|TRBD1|TRBV19|TRBJ1-2
TGTGCCAGTAGGTCATTGGGACAGAACTATGGCTACACCTTC
CASRSLGQNYGYTF
>NA|NA|TRBV25-1|TRBJ2-1
TGTGCCAGCAGTGACGGCGGCTACAATGAGCAGTTCTTC
CASSDGGYNEQFF
>NA|NA|TRBV19|TRBJ2-5
TGTGCCAGTAGTATAGGTGGAGGCCCCCAAGAGACCCAGTACTTC
CASSIGGGPQETQYF
>NA|NA|TRBV27|TRBJ2-7
TGTGCCAGCGGAGCCTACGAGCAGTACTTC
CASGAYEQYF
>NA|TRBD1|TRBV19|TRBJ1-2
TGTGCCAGTAGTCTAGACAGGGGAAATGGCTACACCTTC
CASSLDRGNGYTF
>NA|NA|TRBV30|TRBJ1-6
TGTGCCTGGACCGAGTGGGGGGAGAATTCACCCCTCCACTTT
CAWTEWGENSPLHF
>NA|TRBD1|TRBV5-4|TRBJ2-3
TGTGCCAGCAGCTCGACAGGGGGAGATACGCAGTATTTT
CASSSTGGDTQYF
>NA|NA|TRBV3-1/TRBV3-2|TRBJ2-3
TGTGCCAGCAGCCAAGGGAGTAACGGCTTGCGGTATTTT
CASSQGSNGLRYF
>NA|NA|TRBV3-1/TRBV3-2|TRBJ2-7
TGTGCCAGCAGCCAAGAGAAAACAGGGGGGGGACCCTACGAGCAGTACTTC
CASSQEKTGGGPYEQYF
>NA|TRBD2|TRBV29-1|TRBJ2-5
TGCAGCGTCCCGGGACTAGCGGAAGAGACCCAGTACTTC
CSVPGLAEETQYF
>NA|NA|TRBV15|TRBJ1-1
TGTGCCACCAGCAGAACGGGACTTCGCGAAGCTTTCTTT
CATSRTGLREAFF
>once|TRBD2|TRBV3-1/TRBV3-2|TRBJ2-7
TGTGCCAGCAGCCAAGATCTAGCGGGGGGGCTCAACGAGCAGTACTTC
CASSQDLAGGLNEQYF
>NA|NA|TRBV3-1/TRBV3-2|TRBJ2-3
TGTGCCAGCAGCCAAGACCGGACAGCGGTCACAGATACGCAGTATTTT
CASSQDRTAVTDTQYF
>NA|NA|TRBV15|TRBJ1-5
TGTGCCACCAGCAGAGATACAGGTAGACAGCCCCAGCATTTT
CATSRDTGRQPQHF
>NA|TRBD1|TRBV10-3|TRBJ1-2
TGTGCCATCATGGACAGGGTGGGCTCCGATGGCTACACCTTC
CAIMDRVGSDGYTF